A selection of T cell receptor beta chains follows, all from one sample in a study of cytomegalovirus exposure and HLA in healthy donors. Here immunoSEQ multiplex PCR was the method, and the copy in TCRdb shows in-frame clones only, minus some. The repertoire includes about 26,000 clones, about 70% of them detected once, and 3.5% to 4.5% sits in the top ten. Sequencing used PBMCs. Every receptor here comes from a woman aged 45-60 years in good health and CMV-seronegative. Both conserved end residues are trimmed from each CDR3. Rows give clone size only sometimes, using once, few, many, or a class for an expanded clone.

length	size	J	V	CDR3
14	NA	TRBJ2-7	TRBV5-6	ASSLFRTGSSYEQY
13	NA	TRBJ1-2	TRBV6-6	ASSYSPQGLYGYT
12	few	TRBJ1-2	TRBV5-8	ASSLGGTRRGYT
13	NA	TRBJ2-6	TRBV2	ASSRQGGGANVLT
12	NA	TRBJ2-5	TRBV28	ASSLAGTQETQY
12	NA	TRBJ2-5	TRBV4-1	ASRQPGGFGTQY
14	NA	TRBJ1-5	TRBV30	AWSDRDWGSNQPQH
11	few	TRBJ2-7	TRBV7-8	ASSLEGRWEQY
9	NA	TRBJ1-2	TRBV5-8	ASSLGTIYT
12	few	TRBJ1-3	TRBV6-5	ASSARGPGNTIY
13	NA	TRBJ1-5	TRBV6-5	ASSYKGGSNQPQH
11	NA	TRBJ1-2	TRBV30	AWIVQGTYGYT
14	NA	TRBJ2-1	TRBV10-3	AISVGLAGGLGEQF
15	NA	TRBJ1-4	TRBV7-8	ASSLRQGKATNEKLF
12	NA	TRBJ2-3	TRBV29-1	SVRRGVGTDTQY
13	NA	TRBJ2-7	TRBV29-1	SARGGQGSSYEQY
16	few	TRBJ1-2	TRBV7-8	ASSPAPDRVRANYGYT
13	NA	TRBJ1-2	TRBV5-6	ASSLTGEANYGYT
12	once	TRBJ1-5	TRBV27	ASKGGYSNQPQH
13	NA	TRBJ2-3	TRBV10-1	ASSDRDSSTDTQY
13	NA	TRBJ1-2	TRBV6-5	ASSYAPGGRSGYT
15	few	TRBJ1-5	TRBV21-1	ASSKIGRSRGNQPQH
13	NA	TRBJ2-7	TRBV6-5	ASSLGTSESYEQY
11	NA	TRBJ1-5	TRBV27	ASRDRINQPQH
15	NA	TRBJ1-2	TRBV6-1	ASSDDPDRAGAYGYT
12	NA	TRBJ2-3	TRBV6-5	ASSPQLVSDTQY
11	NA	TRBJ1-1	TRBV28	ASPVRGVGEAF
12	few	TRBJ1-6	TRBV6-1	ASSDDREWSPLH
12	NA	TRBJ2-5	TRBV6-5	ASSSQQSQETQY
12	NA	TRBJ1-4	TRBV4-1	ASSLGQFNEKLF
13	medium-sized	TRBJ2-7	TRBV15	ATSRVAGVPYEQY
9	NA	TRBJ2-3	TRBV7-9	ASDGGDTQY
12	once	TRBJ2-5	TRBV5-1	ASSLAWQEETQY
11	NA	TRBJ1-2	TRBV29-1	SVDLTGLYGYT
9	NA	TRBJ1-1	TRBV11-2	ASSLNTEAF
9	few	TRBJ2-7	TRBV7-9	ASREGYEQY
13	NA	TRBJ2-1	TRBV5-6	ASSSVRTQYNEQF
12	NA	TRBJ2-2	TRBV6-1	ASRITGITGELF
12	once	TRBJ1-1	TRBV7-9	ASSYGQGGTEAF
12	NA	TRBJ2-7	TRBV5-1	ASSLEQVSYEQY
14	NA	TRBJ2-4	TRBV5-6	ASSLGGSLAKNIQY
11	NA	TRBJ2-7	TRBV6-5	ASSTTLAGLEY
10	NA	TRBJ2-1	TRBV5-1	ASSPLGHEQF
14	NA	TRBJ1-2	TRBV7-9	ASSLAGGQGSYGYT
12	NA	TRBJ2-7	TRBV27	ASRLAQREGEQY
17	few	TRBJ2-7	TRBV6-1	ASSGRTSGGVLLSYEQY
12	NA	TRBJ2-1	TRBV6-5	ASSYAGTYNEQF
12	NA	TRBJ1-1	TRBV25-1	ASSETGFSTEAF
11	NA	TRBJ2-7	TRBV29-1	SVETGRAGEQY
14	NA	TRBJ2-2	TRBV10-3	AISEGSAGGTGELF
13	NA	TRBJ1-5	TRBV5-1	ASSLTGLGNQPQH
12	NA	TRBJ1-2	TRBV6-1	ASSDKRQGGGYT
12	NA	TRBJ1-1	TRBV7-9	ASSLGAGTGNAF
10	NA	TRBJ2-5	TRBV29-1	SVGEGQETQY
17	NA	TRBJ2-2	TRBV4-1	ASSQERGGGRANTGELF